This T cell receptor beta chain came from a study of early T cells in non-severe SARS-CoV-2 infection. Study information: Chains were unpaired, as sequencing was done on bulk RNA from unsorted whole blood.

TCRdb reanalysed the 5' RACE reads using MiXCR and keeps one entry per CDR3 protein. This table holds under 60,000 distinct CDR3 sequences, over 10% found once. Germline assignment: CDR1 DFQATT and CDR2 SNEGSKA (reference sequence). The CDR3 length is 13 residues. The V segment lost 7 bases and the J segment 5 bases; nucleotides outside the gene matches: 5. There are many counts of this clonotype. Its antigen is not known. Study-level points and caveats: VDJdb-based matching was biased toward anti-spike CD8 responses and missed private and CD4 specificities.

The sequence derives from an adult who was a healthcare worker with PCR-confirmed SARS-CoV-2 infection or an uninfected control (not recorded which). This chain uses TRBV20-1 with TRBJ2-1; 10 bases agree with TRBD2. Sequences were obtained from whole blood. The CDR3 reads CSGGLAENNEQFF. The CDR3 bases are TGCAGTGGAGGACTAGCGGAGAACAATGAGCAGTTCTTC.